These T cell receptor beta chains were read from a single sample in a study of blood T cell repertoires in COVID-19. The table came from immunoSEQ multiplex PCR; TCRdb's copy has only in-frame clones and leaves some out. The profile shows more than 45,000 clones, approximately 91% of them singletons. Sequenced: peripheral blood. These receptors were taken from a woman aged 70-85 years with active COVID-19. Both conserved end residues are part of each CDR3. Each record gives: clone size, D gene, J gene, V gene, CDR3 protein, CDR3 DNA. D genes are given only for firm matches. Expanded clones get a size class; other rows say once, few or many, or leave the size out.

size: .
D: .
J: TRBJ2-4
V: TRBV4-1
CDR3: CASSRTFQENIQYF
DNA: TGCGCCAGCAGCCGCACGTTCCAGGAAAACATTCAGTACTTC

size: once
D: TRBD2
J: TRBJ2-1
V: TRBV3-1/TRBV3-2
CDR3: CASSLRSGRNLNEQFF
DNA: TGTGCCAGCAGCCTCCGTAGCGGGAGGAACCTCAATGAGCAGTTCTTC

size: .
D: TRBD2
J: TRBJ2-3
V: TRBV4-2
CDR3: CASSRETSGRAPDTQYF
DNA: TGTGCCAGCAGCCGCGAAACTAGCGGGAGGGCCCCAGATACGCAGTATTTT

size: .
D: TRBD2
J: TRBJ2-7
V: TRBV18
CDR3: CASSLGPSGYEQYF
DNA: TGTGCCAGCTCACTCGGACCTAGCGGTTACGAGCAGTACTTC

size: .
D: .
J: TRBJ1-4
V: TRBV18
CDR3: CASSRGGMNEKLFF
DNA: TGTGCCAGCTCACGAGGAGGTATGAATGAAAAACTGTTTTTT

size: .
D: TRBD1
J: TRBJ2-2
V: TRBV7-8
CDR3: CASSIGVRDRGLFANTGELFF
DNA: TGTGCCAGCAGCATAGGTGTGCGGGACAGGGGGCTTTTCGCGAACACCGGGGAGCTGTTTTTT

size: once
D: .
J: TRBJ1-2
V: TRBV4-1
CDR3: CASSRTGYGYTF
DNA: TGCGCCAGCAGTCGTACGGGCTATGGCTACACCTTC

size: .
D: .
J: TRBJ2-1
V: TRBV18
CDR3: CASSPPDKAAANEQFF
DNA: TGTGCCAGCTCACCACCGGACAAGGCAGCCGCCAATGAGCAGTTCTTC

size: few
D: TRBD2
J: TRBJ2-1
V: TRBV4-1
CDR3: CASSQDRSSGSYNEQFF
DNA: TGCGCCAGCAGCCAAGATCGGTCTAGCGGGAGCTACAATGAGCAGTTCTTC

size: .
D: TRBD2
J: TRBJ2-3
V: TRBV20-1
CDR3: CSASTSAITDTQYF
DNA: TGCAGTGCTAGTACTAGCGCCATTACAGATACGCAGTATTTT

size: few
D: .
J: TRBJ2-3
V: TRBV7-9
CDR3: CASLKTVTSTDTQYF
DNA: TGTGCCAGCCTAAAGACGGTGACTAGCACAGATACGCAGTATTTT

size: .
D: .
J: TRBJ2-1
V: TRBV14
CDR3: CASSQDLLTARSYYEQFF
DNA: TGTGCCAGCAGCCAAGATCTCCTGACAGCTAGGTCGTACTATGAGCAGTTCTTC

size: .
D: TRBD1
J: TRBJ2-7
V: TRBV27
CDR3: CASSYRTGGYEQYF
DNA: TGTGCCAGCAGTTATAGGACAGGGGGGTACGAGCAGTACTTC

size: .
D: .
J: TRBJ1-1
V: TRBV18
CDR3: CASSPQASNTEAFF
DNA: TGTGCCAGCTCACCCCAAGCCTCAAACACTGAAGCTTTCTTT

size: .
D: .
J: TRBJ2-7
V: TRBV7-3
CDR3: CASSLRRATYEQYF
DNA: TGTGCCAGCAGCTTACGGCGGGCCACCTACGAGCAGTACTTC

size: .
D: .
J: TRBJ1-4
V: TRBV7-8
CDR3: CATLRAGFSNGGSEKLFF
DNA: TGTGCCACCCTTAGGGCGGGTTTCAGTAACGGGGGAAGTGAAAAACTGTTTTTT

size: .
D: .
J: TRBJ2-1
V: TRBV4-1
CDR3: CASSQGALVPGHNEQFF
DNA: TGCGCCAGCAGCCAAGGAGCTCTAGTCCCTGGCCACAATGAGCAGTTCTTC

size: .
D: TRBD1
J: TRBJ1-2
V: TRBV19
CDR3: CASSKPPGGGYGYTF
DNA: TGTGCCAGTAGTAAACCTCCAGGGGGCGGCTATGGCTACACCTTC

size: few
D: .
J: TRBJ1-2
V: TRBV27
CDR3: CASSLPGNGYTF
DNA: TGTGCCAGCAGTTTACCGGGGAACGGCTACACCTTC

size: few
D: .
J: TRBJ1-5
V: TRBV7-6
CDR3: CASSSQPSTGDSNQPQHF
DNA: TGTGCCAGCAGCTCCCAACCTTCGACAGGCGATAGCAATCAGCCCCAGCATTTT

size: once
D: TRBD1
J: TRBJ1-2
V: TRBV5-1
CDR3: CASSPAAGQGNYGYTF
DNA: TGCGCCAGCAGCCCCGCGGCCGGACAGGGGAACTATGGCTACACCTTC

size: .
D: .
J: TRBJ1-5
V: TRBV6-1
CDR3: CASSEARVQGREMRHF
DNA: TGTGCCAGCAGTGAAGCTCGGGTTCAAGGACGGGAAATGCGGCATTTT

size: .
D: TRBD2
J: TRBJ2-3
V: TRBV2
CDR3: CASWWASGLDTQYF
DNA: TGTGCCAGCTGGTGGGCTAGCGGCTTAGATACGCAGTATTTT

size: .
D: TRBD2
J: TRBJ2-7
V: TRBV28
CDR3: CASSFFSGKMGLFSYEQYF
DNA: TGTGCCAGCAGTTTCTTTAGCGGGAAGATGGGGCTTTTCTCCTACGAGCAGTACTTC

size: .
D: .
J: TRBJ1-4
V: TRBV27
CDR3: CATRQGTQTNEKLFF
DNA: TGTGCCACCAGGCAGGGGACACAAACTAATGAAAAACTGTTTTTT

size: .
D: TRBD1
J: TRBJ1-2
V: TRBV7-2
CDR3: CASSFWDRINYGYTF
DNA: TGTGCCAGCAGCTTCTGGGACAGAATTAACTATGGCTACACCTTC

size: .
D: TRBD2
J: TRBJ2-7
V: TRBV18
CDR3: CASARGEGTSYEQYF
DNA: TGTGCCAGCGCCCGGGGGGAGGGTACCTCCTACGAGCAGTACTTC

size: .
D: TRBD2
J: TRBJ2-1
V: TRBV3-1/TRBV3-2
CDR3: CASSPGLAGVSWNEQFF
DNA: TGTGCCAGCAGCCCCGGACTAGCGGGAGTCTCTTGGAATGAGCAGTTCTTC

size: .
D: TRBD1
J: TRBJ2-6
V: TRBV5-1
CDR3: CASSLTRGTGDSGANVLTF
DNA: TGCGCCAGCAGCCTAACCCGTGGGACAGGGGACTCTGGGGCCAACGTCCTGACTTTC

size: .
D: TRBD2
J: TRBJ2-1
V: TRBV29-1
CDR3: CSADSGNEQFF
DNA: TGCAGCGCCGATAGCGGGAATGAGCAGTTCTTC

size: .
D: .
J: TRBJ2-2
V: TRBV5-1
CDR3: CASSLSSLASTGELFF
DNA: TGCGCCAGCAGCTTGTCTTCCCTAGCTAGCACCGGGGAGCTGTTTTTT

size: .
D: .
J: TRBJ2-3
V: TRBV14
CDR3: CASSHLSPRNGSTDTQYF
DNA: TGTGCCAGCAGCCACCTCTCCCCCAGAAACGGGAGCACAGATACGCAGTATTTT

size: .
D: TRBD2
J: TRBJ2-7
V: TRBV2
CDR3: CARGRGGSYEQYF
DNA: TGTGCCAGAGGTCGGGGGGGCTCCTACGAGCAGTACTTC

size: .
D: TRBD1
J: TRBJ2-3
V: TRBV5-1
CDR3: CASSIGQDLLDTQYF
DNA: TGCGCCAGCAGCATCGGACAGGACTTACTGGATACGCAGTATTTT

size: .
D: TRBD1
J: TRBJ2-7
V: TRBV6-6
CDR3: CASSYAGQGAYEQYF
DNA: TGTGCCAGCAGTTACGCCGGACAGGGGGCTTACGAGCAGTACTTC

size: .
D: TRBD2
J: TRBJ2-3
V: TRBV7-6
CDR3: CASSSLAGGPNTQYF
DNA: TGTGCCAGCAGCTCTCTAGCGGGAGGGCCCAATACGCAGTATTTT

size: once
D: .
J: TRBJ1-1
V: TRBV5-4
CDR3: CASSPPGGSTEAFF
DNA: TGTGCCAGCAGCCCCCCGGGGGGCTCCACTGAAGCTTTCTTT

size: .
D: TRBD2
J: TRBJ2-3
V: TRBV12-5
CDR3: CASGQGTSGITDTQYF
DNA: TGTGCTAGTGGTCAGGGAACTAGCGGTATCACAGATACGCAGTATTTT

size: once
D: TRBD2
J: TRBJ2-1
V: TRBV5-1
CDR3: CASSTRTSENNEQFF
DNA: TGCGCCAGCAGCACAAGGACTAGCGAGAACAATGAGCAGTTCTTC

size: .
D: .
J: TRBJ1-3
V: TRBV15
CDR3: CATSRAEGRVRPGNTIYF
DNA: TGTGCCACCAGCAGAGCTGAGGGGAGGGTGCGGCCTGGAAACACCATATATTTT

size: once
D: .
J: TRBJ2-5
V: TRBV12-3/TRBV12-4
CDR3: CASRDNLETQYF
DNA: TGTGCCAGCAGGGACAATTTGGAGACCCAGTACTTC

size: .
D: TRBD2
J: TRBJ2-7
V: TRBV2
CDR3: CASSLATSGRASYEQYF
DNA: TGTGCCAGCAGCCTCGCGACTAGCGGGAGGGCCTCATACGAGCAGTACTTC

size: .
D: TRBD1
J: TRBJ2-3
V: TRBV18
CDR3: CASSPTGDIADTQYF
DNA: TGTGCCAGCTCACCGACAGGGGATATAGCAGATACGCAGTATTTT

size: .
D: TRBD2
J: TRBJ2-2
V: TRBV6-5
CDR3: CASSYSVAGVAGELFF
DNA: TGTGCCAGCAGTTACTCCGTAGCGGGAGTAGCCGGGGAGCTGTTTTTT

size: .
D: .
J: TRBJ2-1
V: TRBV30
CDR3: CAITGGPKGTRSYNEQFF
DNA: TGTGCCATAACAGGGGGCCCTAAGGGGACTAGGTCCTACAATGAGCAGTTCTTC

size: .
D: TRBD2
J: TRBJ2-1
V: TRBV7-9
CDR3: CASRLLAGHNEQFF
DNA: TGTGCCAGTAGATTACTAGCGGGACACAATGAGCAGTTCTTC

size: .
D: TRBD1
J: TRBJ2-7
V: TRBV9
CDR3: CASSGGQGLSSYEQYF
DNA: TGTGCCAGCAGCGGAGGACAGGGGCTTAGCTCCTACGAGCAGTACTTC

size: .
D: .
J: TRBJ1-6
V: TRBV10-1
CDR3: CASSESVRNSPLHF
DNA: TGCGCCAGCAGTGAGTCGGTACGGAATTCACCCCTCCACTTT

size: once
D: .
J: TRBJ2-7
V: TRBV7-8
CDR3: CASSPGTYEQYF
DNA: TGTGCCAGCAGCCCGGGGACCTACGAGCAGTACTTC

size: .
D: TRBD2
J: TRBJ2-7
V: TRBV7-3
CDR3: CASSSTGTSGARSSYEQYF
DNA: TGTGCCAGCAGCTCCACCGGGACTAGCGGGGCCAGGAGCTCCTACGAGCAGTACTTC

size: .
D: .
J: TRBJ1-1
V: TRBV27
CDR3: CASRGLGGTEAFF
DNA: TGTGCCAGCAGGGGACTCGGGGGCACTGAAGCTTTCTTT

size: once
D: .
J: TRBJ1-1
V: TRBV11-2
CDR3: CASSLSAVWYTEAFF
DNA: TGTGCCAGCAGCTTATCAGCGGTCTGGTACACTGAAGCTTTCTTT

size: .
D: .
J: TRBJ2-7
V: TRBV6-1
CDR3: CASSEWGGGTSDEQYF
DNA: TGTGCCAGCAGTGAATGGGGTGGGGGGACGTCGGACGAGCAGTACTTC

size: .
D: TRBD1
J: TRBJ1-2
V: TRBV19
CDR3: CASSTDRERGYTF
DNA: TGTGCCAGTAGTACGGACAGGGAACGTGGCTACACCTTC

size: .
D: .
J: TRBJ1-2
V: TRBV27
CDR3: CASSLSPREANYGYTF
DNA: TGTGCCAGCAGTTTATCGCCCAGGGAAGCTAACTATGGCTACACCTTC

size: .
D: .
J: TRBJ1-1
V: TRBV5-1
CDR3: CASSSLSPVNTEAFF
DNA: TGCGCCAGCAGCTCCCTTAGTCCCGTGAACACTGAAGCTTTCTTT

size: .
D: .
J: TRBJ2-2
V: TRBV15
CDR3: CATSRDQEYTGELFF
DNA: TGTGCCACCAGCAGAGATCAGGAATACACCGGGGAGCTGTTTTTT

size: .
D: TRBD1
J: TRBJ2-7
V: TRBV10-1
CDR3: CASSEGGGYEQYF
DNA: TGCGCCAGCAGTGAAGGGGGCGGCTACGAGCAGTACTTC

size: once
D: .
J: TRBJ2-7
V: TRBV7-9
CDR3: CASSLVPGPDEQYF
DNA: TGTGCCAGCAGCTTAGTCCCAGGGCCGGACGAGCAGTACTTC

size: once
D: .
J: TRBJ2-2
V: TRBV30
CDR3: CAWSQGRSFTGELFF
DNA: TGTGCCTGGAGCCAGGGGCGATCATTCACCGGGGAGCTGTTTTTT